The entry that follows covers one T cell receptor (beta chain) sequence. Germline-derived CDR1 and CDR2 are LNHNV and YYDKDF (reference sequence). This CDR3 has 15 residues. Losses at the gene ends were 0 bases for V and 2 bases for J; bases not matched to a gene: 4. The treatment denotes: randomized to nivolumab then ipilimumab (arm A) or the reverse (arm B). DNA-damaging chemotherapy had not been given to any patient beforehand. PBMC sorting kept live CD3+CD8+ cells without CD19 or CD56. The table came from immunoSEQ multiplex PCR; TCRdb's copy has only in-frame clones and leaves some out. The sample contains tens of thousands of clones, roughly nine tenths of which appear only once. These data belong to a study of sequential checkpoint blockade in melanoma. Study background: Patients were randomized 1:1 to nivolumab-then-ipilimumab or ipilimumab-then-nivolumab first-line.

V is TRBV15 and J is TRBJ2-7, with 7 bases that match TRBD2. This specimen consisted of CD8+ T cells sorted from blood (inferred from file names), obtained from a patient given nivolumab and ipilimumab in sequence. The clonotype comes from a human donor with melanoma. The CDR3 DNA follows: TGTGCCACCAGCAGAGATCGGGGGGTGGCCTACGAGCAGTACTTC. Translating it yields CATSRDRGVAYEQYF.